Listed below are T cell receptor beta chains from one sample, sequenced in a study of response to subunit inactivated influenza vaccine. TCRdb re-derived calls from the RT-PCR reads in MiXCR, one entry per CDR3 protein. The table lists roughly 670,000 distinct CDR3 sequences, approximately 15% of them singletons. The source was PBMCs from blood, collected around two weeks before vaccination. Receptor source: a man aged 50-59 years who received an inactivated influenza vaccine. Both conserved end residues are part of each CDR3.

cdr3_length j_call v_call cdr3_aa
15 TRBJ2-5 TRBV27 CASSRIRGLSETQYF
16 TRBJ2-2 TRBV9 CASSYYVAGRGGELFF
15 TRBJ2-7 TRBV7-6 CASSLRQAHPYEQYF
17 TRBJ2-5 TRBV5-1 CASSSGQIRTNQETQYF
15 TRBJ2-1 TRBV29-1 CSVEVQGKPYNEQFF
16 TRBJ1-5 TRBV15 CATSRGLRLSTGKMDF
16 TRBJ2-4 TRBV4-1 CASSQGSLTSDDIQYF
15 TRBJ1-4 TRBV5-6 CASSLAGRSNEKLFF
16 TRBJ2-3 TRBV4-2 CASSQGEREGTDTQYF
16 TRBJ2-2 TRBV15 CATSREIQRNTGELFF
15 TRBJ2-1 TRBV6-5 CASSSPGLAGNEQFF
13 TRBJ2-1 TRBV4-1 CASSQEADREQFF
15 TRBJ2-7 TRBV4-2 CASSKPGQGYYEQYF
14 TRBJ2-1 TRBV12-5 CASGHGGGNNEQFF
15 TRBJ2-3 TRBV5-1 CASSPWGLETDTQYF
14 TRBJ2-7 TRBV21-1 CASSIPGQGYEQYF
12 TRBJ2-1 TRBV7-2 CASRELGVGQFF
14 TRBJ2-5 TRBV29-1 CSVQQRTTQETQYF
12 TRBJ1-1 TRBV7-9 CASSDQYSEAFF
15 TRBJ2-2 TRBV7-9 CASSLLAAGAGELFF
14 TRBJ1-5 TRBV13 CASSQRFSNQPQHF